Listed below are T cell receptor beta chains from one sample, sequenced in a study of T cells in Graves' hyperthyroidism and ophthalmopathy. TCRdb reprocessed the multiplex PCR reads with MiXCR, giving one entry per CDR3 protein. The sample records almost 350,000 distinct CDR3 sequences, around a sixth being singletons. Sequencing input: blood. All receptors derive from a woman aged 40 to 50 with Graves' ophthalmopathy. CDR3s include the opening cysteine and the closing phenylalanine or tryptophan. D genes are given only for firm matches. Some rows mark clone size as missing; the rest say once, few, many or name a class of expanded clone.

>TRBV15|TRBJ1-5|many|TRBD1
CATSRVGTGKANNQPQHF
TGTGCCACCAGCAGAGTCGGGACAGGGAAGGCGAACAATCAGCCCCAGCATTTT
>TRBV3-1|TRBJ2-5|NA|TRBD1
CASSNRDRGLETQYF
TGTGCCAGCAGCAACCGGGACAGGGGGCTCGAGACCCAGTACTTC
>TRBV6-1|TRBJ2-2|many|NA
CASSIGRNSDTGELFF
TGTGCCAGCAGCATCGGACGGAACTCGGACACCGGGGAGCTGTTTTTT
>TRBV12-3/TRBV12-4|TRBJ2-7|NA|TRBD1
CASSYPPGQGTYEQYF
TGTGCCAGCAGTTACCCCCCGGGACAGGGTACCTACGAGCAGTACTTC
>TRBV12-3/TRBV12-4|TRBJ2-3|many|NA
CASSPRGPTDTQYF
TGTGCCAGCAGTCCCCGGGGGCCCACAGATACGCAGTATTTT
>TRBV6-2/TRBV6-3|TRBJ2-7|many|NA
CASSYVAYEQYF
TGTGCCAGCAGTTACGTGGCTTACGAGCAGTACTTC
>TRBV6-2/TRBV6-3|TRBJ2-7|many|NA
CASSYMVGSYEQYF
TGTGCCAGCAGTTACATGGTAGGCTCCTACGAGCAGTACTTC
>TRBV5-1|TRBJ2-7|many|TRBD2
CASSFSSGRMTSYEQYF
TGCGCCAGCAGCTTCTCTAGCGGGAGGATGACCTCCTACGAGCAGTACTTC
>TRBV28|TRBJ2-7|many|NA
CASSGGLPRDEQYF
TGTGCCAGCAGTGGGGGCCTTCCTCGGGACGAGCAGTACTTC
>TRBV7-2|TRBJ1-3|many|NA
CASSAQGRDTIYF
TGTGCCAGCAGCGCACAGGGTAGGGACACCATATATTTT